Described below is a single T cell receptor (beta chain) sequence and its context. These data originate in a study of T cell changes during pregnancy in multiple sclerosis. Using immunoSEQ multiplex PCR, the repertoire was profiled, and TCRdb retains in-frame clones only, with some absent. The sample records over 50,000 clones, 85% to 90% being singletons. The sample consisted of peripheral blood from another person, used as feeder cells. This TCR was sampled from a human donor whose cells served as feeder cells for cultures in a pregnancy study.

CDR3 region: CASSLGLSPNEKLFF. CDR3 sequence (DNA): TGTGCCAGCAGCTTGGGACTTTCCCCTAATGAAAAACTGTTTTTT. The chain carries TRBV7-9 and TRBJ1-4, with D tentatively TRBD1 (5 bases). The CDR3 has 15 amino acids. CDR1 and CDR2 from the germline V gene are SEHNR and FQNEAQ (reference sequence). V dropped 3 bases and J dropped 3 bases, with 11 bases sitting between them.